This TCR beta chain was found in a study of cytomegalovirus exposure and HLA in healthy donors. The PCR ran on 60 Vbeta and 13 Jbeta primers. The protocol was immunoSEQ multiplex PCR, while the TCRdb copy is restricted to in-frame clones and leaves out a portion. The table records 150,000 or so clones, about three quarters of them present only once. Overall study findings and caveats: Later work found that TCR association rates differed between HLA loci; DRB1 had the most and HLA-C the fewest. In an earlier analysis, about 87% or about 30%: the productive usage of most TCR beta V segments. Clonal expansion was found to be greater in HLA-associated TCR beta chains than in equally common others in a later analysis.

Donors sampled were nominally healthy, though unrecorded immune exposures were likely. In the case of this clone: Antigen: not known.

The sample comprised PBMCs. The sequence came from a female donor in good health and CMV-seronegative.

The CDR3 loop is CASSIREADIQYF. The CDR3, as DNA: TGTGCCAGTAGTATTAGGGAGGCGGACATTCAGTACTTC. The J gene is TRBJ2-4, the V gene TRBV19; tentative D call: TRBD2 (6 bases). In germline, CDR1 is LNHDA, CDR2 SQIVND (reference sequence). The CDR3 runs to 13 residues. Trimming left V 3 bases short and J 8 bases short, with 11 bases between.